The sequence of this TCR beta chain was determined in a study of blood T cell repertoires in COVID-19. Study-wide background: Italy, Spain and the United States were the sources of the convalescent and acute COVID-19 samples. PBMCs, B-cell-depleted T cells, or T cells provided the cDNA or gDNA that made up the material.

This clone was counted once. Per germline, CDR1 SQVTM and CDR2 ANQGSEA. The CDR3 runs to 13 residues. The V and J ends lost 8 bases and 6 bases, in that order; junction bases with no gene match: 9. Per the original methods: Quantification of nucleated cells was approximated via reference gene primer amplification. Generated by immunoSEQ multiplex PCR, the TCRdb table keeps only in-frame clones and is missing some. V, J and clone size are those of that table, while D and trimming were read from the DNA. This table holds about 46,000 clones, approximately 89% found once. V is TRBV29-1 and J is TRBJ2-1, with 8 bases fitting TRBD2. This receptor was taken from a man aged 55 to 70 with acute or convalescent COVID-19. The specimen was peripheral blood. The CDR3 nucleotides read TGCAGCAAAGCTTGGACTAGCACCAATGAGCAGTTCTTC. As protein: CSKAWTSTNEQFF.